This T cell receptor (beta chain) stems from a study of blood T cell repertoires in COVID-19. Turning to the study itself: Specimens from acute and convalescent COVID-19 originated in the United States, Italy and Spain. In each case, the material was cDNA or gDNA derived from T cells, B-cell-depleted T cells, or PBMCs.

A Seattle source enrolled patients during active infection and followed them longitudinally. This CDR3 comprises 16 residues. Germline lookup yields CDR1 MGHDK and CDR2 SYGVNS. Trimming cost V 4 bases and J 3 bases, with 16 bases left between them. Authors' processing steps: Amplification of reference gene primers provided the estimated nucleated cell counts. Assay: immunoSEQ multiplex PCR; the TCRdb copy retains only in-frame clones and omits some. Clonal size and the V and J genes are those of that table, whereas D and trimming came from the DNA. The sample records roughly 200,000 clones, more than 75% being singletons.

The sample was peripheral blood. V is TRBV25-1 and J is TRBJ1-5; possibly TRBD1 for D (6 bases). This receptor was obtained from a person aged 65 to 85 with COVID-19, enrolled during active disease. The CDR3 DNA is TGTGCCAGCAGTGGAACTGAACAGGGTCCCAATCAGCCCCAGCATTTT. This encodes CASSGTEQGPNQPQHF.